Below, 8 T cell receptor beta chains from the same sample are listed, as sequenced in a study of PD-L1 blockade in urothelial cancer. Time point noted: pretreatment peripheral blood. Repertoires were generated with immunoSEQ multiplex PCR, while TCRdb's copy carries only in-frame clones and drops some. The sample lists tens of thousands of clones; around nine tenths were seen once. The source material was PBMCs, sampled around atezolizumab (anti-PD-L1) treatment. The receptors originated from an older woman with urothelial cancer.

This clone was picked up one time. This chain joins TRBV7-7 and TRBJ2-1, with TRBD2 matching over 7 bases. Per germline, CDR1 SSHAT and CDR2 FNYEAQ (reference sequence). The CDR3 covers 15 residues. Trimming removed 5 bases from V and 3 bases from J; junction bases left unmatched: 7. In DNA, the CDR3 is TGTGCCAGCAGCCCTTCGGCGGGAGTCTACAATGAGCAGTTCTTC. Amino acids: CASSPSAGVYNEQFF.

The chain employs TRBV5-4 and TRBJ2-7; D not resolved. The V end was cut by 0 bases, the J end by 2 bases, with 9 bases between. Germline-derived CDR1 and CDR2 are SGHNT and YYREEE (reference sequence). This CDR3 is 14 amino acids long. CDR3 region: CASSLDRLAYEQYF. The CDR3 bases are TGTGCCAGCAGCTTGGATCGGCTAGCCTACGAGCAGTACTTC.

V usage is TRBV7-6 and J usage is TRBJ2-2; 8 nucleotides align to TRBD1. The CDR3 loop spans 14 amino acids. J was trimmed by 6 bases and V by 6 bases; bases with no gene match: 6. From germline, CDR1 is SGHVS and CDR2 FNYEAQ. CDR3 in amino acids: CASRLTGEAGELFF. The CDR3 DNA reads as TGTGCCAGCAGACTGACAGGGGAGGCCGGGGAGCTGTTTTTT.

V gene TRBV11-2 combines with J gene TRBJ2-6, with no clear D. Germline assignment: CDR1 SGHAT and CDR2 FQNNGV. CDR3 length: 17 amino acids. V lost 5 bases and J lost 0, with 14 bases in between. As DNA, the CDR3 is TGTGCCAGCAGCCGTCCACCGTTTAGCTCTGGGGCCAACGTCCTGACTTTC. Translating gives CASSRPPFSSGANVLTF.

The chain joins TRBV27 to TRBJ2-3; D unresolved. V lost 5 bases and J 2 bases, leaving 11 bases between the germline ends. CDR3 length: 14 amino acids. Germline V lookup: CDR1 MNHEY, CDR2 SMNVEV (reference sequence). The CDR3, as DNA: TGTGCCAGCAGTCCCGTGAGACACACAGATACGCAGTATTTT. Protein sequence: CASSPVRHTDTQYF.

The J gene is TRBJ2-3, the V gene TRBV6-5, with 9 bases that match TRBD1. Losses at the gene ends were 6 bases for V and 1 base for J; bases not matched to a gene: 2. The CDR3 loop spans 14 amino acids. Germline V gene lookup returns CDR1 MNHEY and CDR2 SVGAGI. The DNA for the CDR3 is TGTGCCAGCAGGAGGACAGGGGGCACAGATACGCAGTATTTT. Protein sequence: CASRRTGGTDTQYF.

The chain couples TRBV11-2 to TRBJ2-1; a weak D match, TRBD2 (7 bases). The CDR3 spans 16 residues. The germline gives CDR1 SGHAT, CDR2 FQNNGV. Trimming took 0 bases from V and 2 from J, leaving 11 bases between them. The DNA for the CDR3 is TGTGCCAGCAGCTTAGATGGGCGGGGGCCCTACAATGAGCAGTTCTTC. Translated, it gives CASSLDGRGPYNEQFF.

This clone is a singleton in its sample. This chain uses TRBV25-1 with TRBJ2-1; 13 bases map to TRBD2. Germline lookup yields CDR1 MGHDK and CDR2 SYGVNS. The CDR3 has 15 residues. The V segment lost 3 bases and the J segment 7 bases; nucleotides outside the gene matches: 3. CDR3 in DNA: TGTGCCAGCAGTGAGGGGGGACTAGCGGGGAATGAGCAGTTCTTC. Amino acids: CASSEGGLAGNEQFF.